The 26 T cell receptor beta chains below all came from one sample that was sequenced in a study of persistence of HIV-infected CD4 T cells. The stimulus was lysate of CMV-infected fibroblasts, 9 to 10 ug/mL. Sorting selected CD4+ T cells upregulating both CD40 ligand and CD69. No cognate antigen is known for these TCRs. The immunoSEQ assay was version 4, run in survey mode. Only in-frame clones appear in the TCRdb table, and some are missing; sequencing was by immunoSEQ multiplex PCR. The data show about 7,500 clones, roughly three fifths seen once. The sequences come from CD4+ T cells sorted from PBMCs after approximately 19-hour stimulation, collected from a patient who received antiretroviral therapy. These receptors all stem from an adult man with HIV who was CMV-seropositive.

V usage is TRBV2 and J usage is TRBJ2-5; 10 bases match TRBD1. V trimming: 6 bases; J trimming: 5 bases; junction bases outside the gene matches: 15. CDR3 length: 17 residues. Per the germline V gene, CDR1 is SNHLY and CDR2 is FYNNEI. The CDR3 region is CASSLFSPGQGLETQYF. The CDR3, as DNA: TGTGCCAGCAGCCTCTTTTCCCCGGGACAGGGGCTGGAGACCCAGTACTTC. The complete variable domain, with remaining parts taken from reference TRBV2 and TRBJ2-5, reads EPEVTQTPSHQVTQMGQEVILRCVPISNHLYFYWYRQILGQKVEFLVSFYNNEISEKSEIFDDQFSVERPDGSNFTLKIRSTKLEDSAMYFCASSLFSPGQGLETQYFGPGTRLLVL.

The chain recombines TRBV27 with TRBJ1-5; 10 bases align to TRBD1. After removal of 6 bases from V and 3 bases from J, the junction contained 11 bases not matched to a gene. Per the germline V gene, CDR1 is MNHEY and CDR2 is SMNVEV (reference sequence). The CDR3 consists of 17 residues. This CDR3 reads CASSNTPGTGANQPQHF. The CDR3 coding sequence is TGTGCCAGCAGCAACACACCCGGGACAGGGGCCAATCAGCCCCAGCATTTT.

CDR3 bases: TGTGCCAAATTACACAGGGGCGGGGAGCTGTTTTTT. It is translated as CAKLHRGGELFF. V is TRBV21-1 and J is TRBJ2-2; no check of the table's D call, TRBD1, against the DNA was made. TRBV21-1 is designated a pseudogene. This CDR3 spans 12 amino acids.

This chain uses TRBV3-1 (or the pseudogene TRBV3-2) with TRBJ2-3, with TRBD2 identical over 7 bases. CDR1 and CDR2 (germline): LGHDT, YNNKEL (reference sequence). The ends lost 0 bases at V and 2 bases at J; junction bases unmatched: 5. The length of the CDR3 is 16 residues. CDR3 nucleotide sequence: TGTGCCAGCAGCCAAGATGTAGCGGGTAACACAGATACGCAGTATTTT. Translation gives CASSQDVAGNTDTQYF.

The V and J genes are TRBV4-3 and TRBJ2-2; D perhaps matches TRBD2 (6 bases). The CDR3 runs to 17 residues. The V end was cut by 0 bases, the J end by 3 bases, with 14 bases between. The germline V gene encodes CDR1 LGHNA and CDR2 YSLEER. DNA of the CDR3: TGCGCCAGCAGCCAAGATATCAATCGGAGGGACACCGGGGAGCTGTTTTTT. It is translated as CASSQDINRRDTGELFF.

This clone was seen a few times. This chain connects TRBV2 to TRBJ2-1, with D unresolved. CDR1 SNHLY and CDR2 FYNNEI come from the germline V gene. Trimming removed 4 bases at V and 5 bases at J, with 3 bases between. There are 11 residues in the CDR3. The CDR3 here is CASSGDNEQFF. The CDR3 DNA is TGTGCCAGCAGTGGGGACAATGAGCAGTTCTTC. Full variable domain (rest looked up from reference TRBV2 and TRBJ2-1): EPEVTQTPSHQVTQMGQEVILRCVPISNHLYFYWYRQILGQKVEFLVSFYNNEISEKSEIFDDQFSVERPDGSNFTLKIRSTKLEDSAMYFCASSGDNEQFFGPGTRLTVL.

This clone was seen more than once but under ten times. CDR3: CASSIDRDSGGYTF. The CDR3, as DNA: TGTGCCAGTAGTATAGACCGGGACTCCGGTGGCTACACCTTC. This chain joins TRBV19 and TRBJ1-2, with a possible D match to TRBD1 (5 bases). This CDR3 has 14 amino acids. Germline CDR1 and CDR2: LNHDA and SQIVND (reference sequence). Between the trimmed V and J ends, which lost 0 bases and 7 bases, there was a span of 12 bases.

This clone is labeled medium-sized. The chain has TRBV5-1 and TRBJ2-7; D is tentatively TRBD1 or TRBD2 (5 bases each). The CDR3 sequence is 15 residues long. CDR1 is SGHRS, CDR2 YFSETQ, per germline. V lost 0 bases to trimming and J lost 3 bases, with 13 bases between them. In DNA, the CDR3 is TGCGCCAGCAGCTTGGTTAGCGCCCAGGGCTACGAGCAGTACTTC. This gives the protein CASSLVSAQGYEQYF.

The chain has TRBV20-1 and TRBJ2-7; D is unclear. The CDR3 covers 13 residues. V was shortened by 3 bases and J by 1 base, with 10 bases between the two germline ends. Germline-derived CDR1 and CDR2 are DFQATT and SNEGSKA (reference sequence). CDR3 sequence reads: CSASTAGSYEQYF. The CDR3 DNA reads as TGCAGTGCTAGTACGGCCGGGTCCTACGAGCAGTACTTC.

This clone has a handful of counts. The rearrangement links TRBV7-2 to TRBJ1-1, with TRBD1 matching over 10 bases. V lost 5 bases, J lost 6 bases, and 12 bases stayed unmatched. The CDR3 is 16 residues long. From germline, CDR1 is SGHTA and CDR2 FQGNSA. CDR3: CASSPGTGAGGPEAFF. The CDR3 DNA reads as TGTGCCAGCAGCCCGGGGACAGGGGCAGGGGGGCCTGAAGCTTTCTTT.

In this sample, this clone is medium-sized. The chain employs TRBV7-2 and TRBJ2-4; TRBD2 matches 13 bases. CDR3 length: 16 residues. The J segment lost 5 bases and the V segment lost 5 bases, leaving 6 bases of the junction unmatched. Germline values: CDR1 SGHTA, CDR2 FQGNSA. The CDR3 region is CASSTSGGASENIQYF. CDR3 coding DNA: TGTGCCAGCAGCACTAGCGGGGGGGCTTCTGAAAACATTCAGTACTTC.

A few counts support this clone. This sequence joins TRBV7-2 and TRBJ2-3; the D gene could be TRBD1 or TRBD2 (7 bases each). V lost 4 bases, J lost 4 bases, and 27 bases lay in between. Germline-derived CDR1 and CDR2 are SGHTA and FQGNSA. The length of the CDR3 is 19 residues. CDR3: CASSSRISSGGGAADTQYF. In DNA form, the CDR3 reads TGTGCCAGCAGCTCCCGAATCAGTTCAGGGGGGGGAGCGGCAGATACGCAGTATTTT.

The V call is TRBV6-2 or TRBV6-3, the J call TRBJ1-1; possibly TRBD1 for D (5 bases). The V gene's germline CDR1 is MNHEY and CDR2 SVGEGT. The CDR3 is 15 residues long. Trimming stripped 0 bases from V and 8 bases from J, with 16 bases between. CDR3: CASSYSARANSEAFF. In DNA form, the CDR3 reads TGTGCCAGCAGTTACTCAGCCAGGGCGAATTCCGAAGCTTTCTTT.

The chain couples TRBV27 to TRBJ2-4, with TRBD1 matching over 7 bases. V was clipped by 6 bases and J by 6 bases; unmatched bases: 11. This CDR3 comprises 15 residues. Per germline, CDR1 MNHEY and CDR2 SMNVEV (reference sequence). CDR3: CASSPRDRMRNIQYF. The CDR3 DNA sequence: TGTGCCAGCAGCCCCCGGGACAGAATGAGAAACATTCAGTACTTC.

This sequence joins TRBV12-1 and TRBJ1-1; the table's D call, TRBD1, has no DNA check behind it. TRBV12-1 has pseudogene status. The CDR3 covers 16 residues. The CDR3 nucleotides read TGTGCCAGCAGCGTGAGCACCGGGACAGCGAACACTGAAGCTTTCTTT. The encoded protein is CASSVSTGTANTEAFF.

This chain connects TRBV30 to TRBJ2-5; D not resolved. The CDR3 extends over 12 amino acids. Germline V gene sequence: CDR1 GTSNPN, CDR2 SVGIG (reference sequence). V was pared by 5 bases and J by 1 base, with 8 bases between. CDR3 amino acids: CAWCPAQETQYF. DNA for the CDR3: TGTGCCTGGTGCCCCGCCCAAGAGACCCAGTACTTC.

The chain recombines TRBV7-2 with TRBJ2-1, with a possible D match to TRBD2 (6 bases). Germline assignment: CDR1 SGHTA and CDR2 FQGNSA. The CDR3 contains 15 residues. Trimming shortened V by 2 bases and J by 3 bases, and 11 bases separated the two germline ends. CDR3 amino acids: CASSLTGLNYNEQFF. CDR3 nucleotides: TGTGCCAGCAGCTTAACGGGACTTAACTACAATGAGCAGTTCTTC.

This sequence joins TRBV6-1 and TRBJ1-5; unclear D gene. From germline, CDR1 is MNHNS and CDR2 SASEGT. Trimming shortened V by 3 bases and J by 4 bases, and 16 bases separated the two germline ends. This CDR3 has 16 amino acids. CDR3 bases: TGTGCCAGCAGTGATAGGGATTGGCCGCCTAATCAGCCCCAGCATTTT. It translates to CASSDRDWPPNQPQHF.

The chain joins TRBV5-1 to TRBJ1-4; the match to TRBD1 covers 9 bases. Germline V CDR1 and CDR2: SGHRS, YFSETQ. Losses at the gene ends were 4 bases for V and 5 bases for J; bases not matched to a gene: 9. The CDR3 totals 16 residues. Here the CDR3 DNA reads TGCGCCAGCAGCGTCACCTACAGGGGGCCAAATGAAAAACTGTTTTTT. It encodes CASSVTYRGPNEKLFF.

CDR3 nucleotide sequence: TGTGCCAGTAGACGGGACGGACTGGAAAAACTGTTTTTT. Translated: CASRRDGLEKLFF. The chain employs TRBV19 and TRBJ1-4; possible D gene TRBD1, 5 bases. V lost 6 bases and J 8 bases, leaving 13 bases between the germline ends. The CDR3 spans 13 residues. CDR1 is LNHDA, CDR2 SQIVND, per germline (reference sequence).

J is TRBJ1-3 and V is TRBV10-3, with D maybe TRBD1 (5 bases). There are 12 residues in the CDR3. The germline V gene has CDR1 ENHRY and CDR2 SYGVKD. Trimming removed 9 bases from V and 1 base from J, with 7 bases in between. DNA of the CDR3: TGTGCCATAACAGGATCTGGAAACACCATATATTTT. Translating it yields CAITGSGNTIYF.

The chain has TRBV5-6 and TRBJ2-7, with 9 bases aligning to TRBD1. J was trimmed by 6 bases and V by 4 bases; bases with no gene match: 11. The CDR3 consists of 15 residues. The germline gives CDR1 SGHDT, CDR2 YYEEEE. The CDR3 DNA is TGTGCCAGCAGCGAACAGGGACAGGGCCCCGGCGAGCAGTACTTC. Its protein product is CASSEQGQGPGEQYF.

This clone was observed a handful of times. This chain connects TRBV19 to TRBJ1-1; maybe TRBD1 (6 bases). Trimming shortened V by 7 bases and J by 9 bases, and 21 bases separated the two germline ends. The CDR3 consists of 14 residues. Germline V gives CDR1 LNHDA, CDR2 SQIVND (reference sequence). The CDR3 region has the DNA TGTGCCAGTACCCCGGACAGCAACACCCGAAAAGCTTTCTTT. Translating it yields CASTPDSNTRKAFF.

The V call is TRBV6-5, the J call TRBJ2-7; D might be TRBD2 (5 bases). Germline loops: CDR1 MNHEY, CDR2 SVGAGI. Trimming pared 6 bases from V and 9 bases from J, leaving 18 bases between. The CDR3 runs to 13 residues. The CDR3 bases are TGTGCCAGCAGCGCCGGGCCCCTCGAGGGGCAGTACTTC. It translates to CASSAGPLEGQYF.

The V gene is TRBV3-1 (or the pseudogene TRBV3-2), the J gene TRBJ1-4; TRBD1 might be the D (5 bases). This CDR3 is 17 amino acids long. V dropped 2 bases and J dropped 5 bases, with 18 bases sitting between them. Looked up from germline, CDR1 is LGHDT and CDR2 is YNNKEL (reference sequence). The CDR3 region is CASSQNRKGRRNEKLFF. The CDR3 DNA sequence: TGTGCCAGCAGCCAAAATCGGAAGGGGCGAAGGAATGAAAAACTGTTTTTT.

This clone is classed as medium-sized. The chain has TRBV18 and TRBJ1-1; D unresolved. Germline V gene sequence: CDR1 KGHSH, CDR2 LQKENI. The CDR3 sequence is 12 residues long. Trimming took off 4 bases at V and 7 bases at J, with 10 bases between the two ends. This CDR3 is CASSRTGSEAFF. CDR3 in DNA: TGTGCCAGCTCACGCACCGGGAGTGAAGCTTTCTTT.